This TCR beta chain originates from a study of response to subunit inactivated influenza vaccine. MiXCR was run by TCRdb on the RT-PCR reads, yielding one entry per CDR3 protein. The repertoire holds fewer than 400,000 distinct CDR3 sequences, with roughly 22% as singletons. Trimming left V 3 bases short and J 2 bases short, with 11 bases between. The germline V gene has CDR1 SGHTA and CDR2 FQGNSA. The CDR3 totals 14 residues. The gene calls are TRBV7-2 and TRBJ2-7; a possible D gene is TRBD2 (6 bases). The TCR originated in a man aged 50 to 69 who received an inactivated influenza vaccine. The specimen comprised PBMCs from blood, sampled less than 22 months after vaccination. CDR3 protein: CASSFTRGPYEQYF. Written as DNA, the CDR3 is TGTGCCAGCAGCTTTACGCGGGGCCCCTACGAGCAGTACTTC.